A selection of T cell receptor beta chains follows, all from one sample in a study of T cells after yellow fever vaccination. TCRdb reanalysed the 5' RACE reads using MiXCR and keeps one entry per CDR3 protein. The sample lists some 160,000 distinct CDR3 sequences; approximately 10% were seen once. The sample here was CD8+ T cells sorted from PBMCs, taken 45 days after the yellow fever booster vaccination. All receptors derive from a man younger than 30 who received the YFV17D yellow fever vaccine. Each CDR3 is given with its conserved first and last residue. D genes are given only for firm matches. Clone size is stated in some rows and not others, as once, few, many or a class when expanded.

J gene,D gene,clone size,V gene,CDR3 DNA,CDR3 protein
TRBJ2-7,.,few,TRBV6-6,TGTGCCAGCAGTTACTCGGTGGAGGTCGCAGGGGCTTACGAGCAGTACTTC,CASSYSVEVAGAYEQYF
TRBJ2-5,TRBD2,few,TRBV12-3/TRBV12-4,TGTGCCAGCAGTTACCCCCGGACTAGCGGGGGACCATCCCAAGAGACCCAGTACTTC,CASSYPRTSGGPSQETQYF
TRBJ2-7,TRBD1,.,TRBV6-1,TGTGCCAGCAGTGAAGTTGGGAGACAGGGGCTGGAGGAGCAGTACTTC,CASSEVGRQGLEEQYF
TRBJ1-2,TRBD1,few,TRBV4-1,TGCGCCAGCAGCCGGACAGGTGGCTACACCTTC,CASSRTGGYTF
TRBJ2-3,TRBD1,few,TRBV12-5,TGTGCTAGTGGTTTGGGGACAGGCTTATTTGATACGCAGTATTTT,CASGLGTGLFDTQYF
TRBJ2-3,TRBD2,many,TRBV4-1,TGCGCCAGCAGCATGACTAGCGGGGGGGCAGATACGCAGTATTTT,CASSMTSGGADTQYF
TRBJ2-3,.,many,TRBV4-1,TGCGCCAGCAGCCCCGGGGACCTAGCATCCGTCACAGATACGCAGTATTTT,CASSPGDLASVTDTQYF
TRBJ2-5,TRBD2,few,TRBV28,TGTGCCAGCAGTCCCTCCCCCGCGGGGGTCGGGGAGACCCAGTACTTC,CASSPSPAGVGETQYF
TRBJ2-7,.,few,TRBV19,TGTGCCAGTAGTATCCGGGGAACGCCCTACGAGCAGTACTTC,CASSIRGTPYEQYF
TRBJ2-2,TRBD2,.,TRBV5-1,TGCGCCAGCAGCTTGGAGTTCGGGGGGAGCGCGAACACCGGGGAGCTGTTTTTT,CASSLEFGGSANTGELFF
TRBJ2-3,.,.,TRBV7-9,TGTGCCAGCAGCCTGCAGACAGGCCCAGATACGCAGTATTTT,CASSLQTGPDTQYF
TRBJ2-2,TRBD1,.,TRBV6-2/TRBV6-3,TGTGCCAGCAGTACACCGGGACAGGGGGCCGACGGGGAGCTGTTTTTT,CASSTPGQGADGELFF
TRBJ2-1,TRBD2,many,TRBV29-1,TGCAGCGTTGAAGCGGGACTAGCGGGGGGTTCCTACAATGAGCAGTTCTTC,CSVEAGLAGGSYNEQFF
TRBJ2-2,.,.,TRBV5-1,TGCGCCAGCAGTTCCGGTCTTCGACAGGTCTTTAGTATCGACACCGGGGAGCTGTTTTTT,CASSSGLRQVFSIDTGELFF
TRBJ2-1,.,few,TRBV7-2,TGTGCCAGCAGCTTAGACTGGTTCGATGAGCAGTTCTTC,CASSLDWFDEQFF
TRBJ2-2,TRBD2,.,TRBV4-3,TGCGCCAGCAGCCGAACGCGGGGCGGGGGGAACACCGGGGAGCTGTTTTTT,CASSRTRGGGNTGELFF
TRBJ2-1,TRBD2,many,TRBV15,TGTGCCACCAGTCTAGCGGGGACCTACAATGAGCAGTTCTTC,CATSLAGTYNEQFF
TRBJ2-2,.,many,TRBV6-2/TRBV6-3,TGTGCCAGCTTTCGATCGAACACCGGGGAGCTGTTTTTT,CASFRSNTGELFF
TRBJ2-3,.,.,TRBV20-1,TGCAGTGCTAGAGATATTGCGGAACATAGCACAGATACGCAGTATTTT,CSARDIAEHSTDTQYF
TRBJ1-1,.,.,TRBV5-5,TGTGCCAGCAGCGCGGGAGAGATGAACACTGAAGCTTTCTTT,CASSAGEMNTEAFF
TRBJ2-1,TRBD2,few,TRBV7-8,TGTGCCAGCAGCCCCCAGCGGGGTTCCTACAATGAGCAGTTCTTC,CASSPQRGSYNEQFF
TRBJ1-1,.,many,TRBV15,TGTGCCGTCAAGAGGGATGTGGGCACTGAAGCTTTCTTT,CAVKRDVGTEAFF
TRBJ1-5,.,few,TRBV12-3/TRBV12-4,TGTGCCAGCAGTTTTGGGAGGAGCAATAGCAATCAGCCCCAGCATTTT,CASSFGRSNSNQPQHF
TRBJ1-1,TRBD1,.,TRBV7-9,TGTGCCAGCAGCCGAATCACCGGGACAGGGGGAACTGAAGCTTTCTTT,CASSRITGTGGTEAFF
TRBJ2-3,.,few,TRBV18,TGTGCCAGCTCACCGCCGCTGAGCACAGATACGCAGTATTTT,CASSPPLSTDTQYF
TRBJ2-1,.,.,TRBV27,TGTGCCAGCAGTTTGGGTCTCTACAATGAGCAGTTCTTC,CASSLGLYNEQFF
TRBJ1-3,.,.,TRBV13,TGTGCCAGCAGCTCTGCCTTGTTTGGCACCATATATTTT,CASSSALFGTIYF
TRBJ2-1,TRBD1,.,TRBV7-9,TGTGCCAGCAGCCACGAGGACAGGGGCAATGAGCAGTTCTTC,CASSHEDRGNEQFF
TRBJ2-1,.,.,TRBV5-4,TGTGCCAGCAGCTTGGTGGAGAAAATCAACAATGAGCAGTTCTTC,CASSLVEKINNEQFF
TRBJ2-4,TRBD2,.,TRBV19,TGTGCCAGTAGTACTCTAGCGGGGGCCAAAAACATTCAGTACTTC,CASSTLAGAKNIQYF
TRBJ2-1,TRBD2,few,TRBV15,TGTGCCACCAGTCCCCAGGGAGGGGATGAGCAGTTCTTC,CATSPQGGDEQFF
TRBJ1-2,TRBD1,few,TRBV29-1,TGCAGCGCCTCGCCAGGGGGGAACTATGGCTACACCTTC,CSASPGGNYGYTF
TRBJ1-3,.,few,TRBV13,TGTGCCAGCAGCTTGGCCGGGGAGGCCCCCCAAGAAAACACCATATATTTT,CASSLAGEAPQENTIYF
TRBJ2-2,TRBD2,few,TRBV3-1,TGTGCCAGCAGCCATGAGACTAGCGGAAACACCGGGGAGCTGTTTTTT,CASSHETSGNTGELFF
TRBJ2-1,.,.,TRBV9,TGTGCCAGCAGCGTAGATAACAGCTACAATGAGCAGTTCTTC,CASSVDNSYNEQFF
TRBJ2-3,.,.,TRBV20-1,TGCAGTGCTAGAGATTTTCGGAGCACAGATACGCAGTATTTT,CSARDFRSTDTQYF
TRBJ1-5,.,many,TRBV4-3,TGCGCCAGCAGCCAAGATCTTGTCAGCAATCAGCCCCAGCATTTT,CASSQDLVSNQPQHF
TRBJ2-3,.,many,TRBV5-1,TGCGCCAGCAGCTTGAACAGGGTTACAGATACGCAGTATTTT,CASSLNRVTDTQYF
TRBJ2-1,.,.,TRBV6-2/TRBV6-3,TGTGCCAGCAGTTACTCGGATGGTAGTGAGCAGTTCTTC,CASSYSDGSEQFF
TRBJ1-5,.,.,TRBV15,TGTGCCACCGCGGCAGGGTCTAGCAATCAGCCCCAGCATTTT,CATAAGSSNQPQHF
TRBJ2-1,TRBD2,.,TRBV12-3/TRBV12-4,TGTGCCAGCTGTCGGGCCAGCGGGGGCAATGAGCAGTTCTTC,CASCRASGGNEQFF
TRBJ2-3,TRBD1,many,TRBV5-1,TGCGCCAGCAGCTTATGGGGACCCCGGGACAGGGGTACAGATACGCAGTATTTT,CASSLWGPRDRGTDTQYF
TRBJ2-3,.,few,TRBV29-1,TGCAGCGTTGACGGGCAGACCGGCACAGATACGCAGTATTTT,CSVDGQTGTDTQYF
TRBJ2-3,.,.,TRBV7-9,TGTGCCAGCAGCTTCCGACGGATGCTCAGCACAGATACGCAGTATTTT,CASSFRRMLSTDTQYF
TRBJ2-1,TRBD1,.,TRBV2,TGTGCCGCAATCCGACAGGGGTTGAACAATGAGCAGTTCTTC,CAAIRQGLNNEQFF
TRBJ2-1,TRBD2,.,TRBV3-1,TGTGCCAGCAGCCAAGATAAGCGGGGGAACTCCTACAATGAGCAGTTCTTC,CASSQDKRGNSYNEQFF
TRBJ2-3,.,few,TRBV7-9,TGTGCCAGCAGCTTAAAGGGGATGATGGATACGCAGTATTTT,CASSLKGMMDTQYF
TRBJ2-4,TRBD2,.,TRBV7-2,TGTGCCAGCAGCCCCACCACTCGCGGGGGGGGTCCCCAAAACATTCAGTACTTC,CASSPTTRGGGPQNIQYF
TRBJ2-2,.,many,TRBV5-1,TGCGCCAGCAGCTTAGCGAACACCGGGGAGCTGTTTTTT,CASSLANTGELFF
TRBJ2-6,TRBD2,.,TRBV6-5,TGTGCCAGCATGTTACTAGCGGGTGACTCTGGGGCCAACGTCCTGACTTTC,CASMLLAGDSGANVLTF
TRBJ2-1,TRBD2,many,TRBV7-2,TGTGCCAGCAGCCCCGGGACTAGCGGTTACTCCTACACGGAGCAGTTCTTC,CASSPGTSGYSYTEQFF
TRBJ2-7,.,.,TRBV6-5,TGTGCCAGCAGTTACGGAGGGGGCGCCAGGTACGAGCAGTACTTC,CASSYGGGARYEQYF
TRBJ2-1,TRBD2,many,TRBV27,TGTGCCAGCAGAGCGGGGGGCCGCTACAATGAGCAGTTCTTC,CASRAGGRYNEQFF
TRBJ1-4,TRBD1,few,TRBV10-3,TGTGCCATCAGTGAGTCGACAGGGCCTAATGAAAAACTGTTTTTT,CAISESTGPNEKLFF
TRBJ2-3,TRBD2,few,TRBV6-2/TRBV6-3,TGTGCCAGCAGTCCCCCCCCGGGGGGGGGGGTCTGGGATACGCAGTATTTT,CASSPPPGGGVWDTQYF